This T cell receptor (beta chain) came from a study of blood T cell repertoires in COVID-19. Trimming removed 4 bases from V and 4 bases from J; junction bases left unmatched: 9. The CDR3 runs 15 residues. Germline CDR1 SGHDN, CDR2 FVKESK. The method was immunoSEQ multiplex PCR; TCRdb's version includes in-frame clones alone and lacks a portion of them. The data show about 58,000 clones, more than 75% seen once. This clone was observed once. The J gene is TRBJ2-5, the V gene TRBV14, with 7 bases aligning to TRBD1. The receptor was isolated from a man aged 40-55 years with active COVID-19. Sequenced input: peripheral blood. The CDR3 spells CASSRLQGYRETQYF. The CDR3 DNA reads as TGTGCCAGCAGCCGATTACAGGGGTATCGAGAGACCCAGTACTTC.